The 21 T cell receptor beta chains reported below all come from one sample, sequenced in a study of blood T cells in healthy people across ages (dated by TCRdb to about 2015). Libraries were prepared through 5' RACE. Reads for this sample came from an Illumina HiSeq 2500. The second PCR ran for roughly 6 to 11 cycles and used a J-beta primer mix along with a sample-barcoded 5' primer. TCRdb trimmed public reads at Q25 via fastp, called clones via MiXCR and kept in-frame beta chains. All rows with the same CDR3 protein become a single entry with the most common DNA and genes. Counted in this sample were hundreds of thousands of distinct CDR3 sequences; about 62% of them appeared once. The ten largest clones add up to about 20% of the sample. Sequencing used blood. The receptors were sampled from a man younger than 45 in good health.

The chain combines TRBV19 with TRBJ2-1; no definite D call. V lost 4 bases and J 1 base, leaving 14 bases between the germline ends. In germline, CDR1 is LNHDA, CDR2 SQIVND (reference sequence). The CDR3 loop spans 16 amino acids. The CDR3 here is CASSKGRPQSYNEQFF. CDR3 sequence (DNA): TGTGCCAGTAGTAAGGGTCGACCTCAATCCTACAATGAGCAGTTCTTC.

The rearrangement uses TRBV6-5 and TRBJ2-5; D uncertain. The length of the CDR3 is 13 residues. Germline values: CDR1 MNHEY, CDR2 SVGAGI. Trimming cost V 3 bases and J 4 bases, with 9 bases left between them. CDR3 nucleotide sequence: TGTGCCAGCAGTTATTACGCTAGAGAGACCCAGTACTTC. Amino acids: CASSYYARETQYF.

The chain employs TRBV20-1 and TRBJ2-3; D not resolved. Germline V gene lookup returns CDR1 DFQATT and CDR2 SNEGSKA (reference sequence). The CDR3 extends over 13 amino acids. With 1 base removed from V and 4 bases from J, the gap between germline ends came to 9 bases. CDR3 sequence: CSARASPADTQYF. The CDR3 DNA reads as TGCAGTGCTAGAGCATCACCCGCAGATACGCAGTATTTT.

Regarding this clonotype: An end of the junction differs from the germline gene, which may be a read error. The V and J genes are TRBV6-5 and TRBJ2-7; 7 bases map to TRBD2. CDR3 length: 14 amino acids. Germline V CDR1 and CDR2: MNHEY, SVGAGI. CDR3 amino acids: CVSSYDRGAYEQYF. The DNA of the CDR3 is TGTGTCAGCAGTTACGACCGGGGGGCCTACGAGCAGTACTTC.

The chain recombines TRBV10-3 with TRBJ2-5, with D unclear. This CDR3 contains 14 residues. CDR1 and CDR2 from the germline V gene are ENHRY and SYGVKD. V lost 0 bases, J lost 4 bases, and 9 bases lay in between. CDR3 sequence reads: CAISESKGGETQYF. In DNA, the CDR3 is TGTGCCATCAGTGAGTCTAAGGGCGGAGAGACCCAGTACTTC.

The chain carries TRBV7-6 and TRBJ2-1; 13 bases align to TRBD2. J was trimmed by 9 bases and V by 5 bases; bases with no gene match: 10. The CDR3 runs 16 residues. Germline assignment: CDR1 SGHVS and CDR2 FNYEAQ. The CDR3 region is CASSPPTSGRATEQFF. The CDR3 DNA follows: TGTGCCAGCAGCCCACCAACTAGCGGGAGGGCCACTGAGCAGTTCTTC.

The rearrangement joins TRBV6-2 or TRBV6-3 to TRBJ2-2; weak D call: TRBD2 (5 bases). Germline V gene sequence: CDR1 MNHEY, CDR2 SVGEGT. The CDR3 consists of 15 residues. V was shortened by 8 bases and J by 6 bases, with 19 bases between the two germline ends. The CDR3 sequence: CASVEAVIPPGELFF. Written as DNA, the CDR3 is TGTGCCAGCGTGGAGGCAGTTATTCCCCCCGGGGAGCTGTTTTTT.

This clonotype was detected ten times or more. The V gene is TRBV3-1, the J gene TRBJ2-5, with a possible D match to TRBD2 (6 bases). The CDR3 loop spans 13 amino acids. CDR1 is LGHDT, CDR2 YNNKEL, per germline (reference sequence). With 0 bases removed from V and 5 bases from J, the gap between germline ends came to 7 bases. The CDR3 sequence: CASSQDRGETQYF. The CDR3 nucleotides read TGTGCCAGCAGCCAAGATCGGGGGGAGACCCAGTACTTC.

V gene TRBV11-1 combines with J gene TRBJ2-1; a possible D gene is TRBD2 (6 bases). Germline V gene lookup returns CDR1 SGHAT and CDR2 FQDESV (reference sequence). The CDR3 runs 16 residues. The V end was cut by 2 bases, the J end by 2 bases, with 13 bases between. As DNA, the CDR3 is TGTGCCAGCAGCTTACTGGGACTCGAGACCTACAATGAGCAGTTCTTC. It encodes CASSLLGLETYNEQFF.

This clonotype showed up just a few times. This rearrangement joins TRBV18 to TRBJ2-1, with TRBD1 matching over 8 bases. CDR3 length: 16 residues. V was pared by 5 bases and J by 8 bases, with 14 bases of the junction left unmatched. CDR1 is KGHSH and CDR2 is LQKENI in the germline V gene. The CDR3 loop is CASSYGQGGAGDEQFF. DNA of the CDR3: TGTGCCAGCTCATATGGACAGGGCGGCGCTGGCGATGAGCAGTTCTTC.

This CDR3 reads CASSRGQVNAYEQYF. The CDR3 DNA reads TGTGCCAGCAGCCGAGGACAAGTAAATGCCTACGAGCAGTACTTC. The chain links TRBV3-1 to TRBJ2-7; possibly TRBD1 for D (5 bases). The length of the CDR3 is 15 residues. CDR1 is LGHDT and CDR2 is YNNKEL in the germline V gene (reference sequence). Trimming cost V 4 bases and J 2 bases, with 15 bases left between them.

The gene calls are TRBV20-1 and TRBJ2-5; TRBD2 is a possible D gene (6 bases). Trimming left V 2 bases short and J 11 bases short, with 27 bases between. The CDR3 has 16 residues. From germline, CDR1 is DFQATT and CDR2 SNEGSKA (reference sequence). This CDR3 reads CSARRSPAGFRGEQYF. The CDR3 region has the DNA TGCAGTGCTAGAAGATCGCCTGCGGGGTTTAGGGGTGAGCAGTACTTC.

The chain employs TRBV5-1 and TRBJ2-5, with TRBD1 identical over 7 bases. The closer fit of TRBJ2-7 to the DNA end suggests the J call may be wrong. CDR3 length equals 13 residues. Germline CDR1 reads SGHRS; CDR2 reads YFSETQ. CDR3 loop: CASSPPGTAEQYF. Written as DNA, the CDR3 is TGCGCCAGCAGCCCCCCGGGGACAGCCGAGCAGTACTTC.

The chain employs TRBV19 and TRBJ2-1; 10 nucleotides line up with TRBD2. This CDR3 comprises 15 residues. V shed 6 bases and J 4 bases; nucleotides not matched to a gene: 6. Germline V CDR1 and CDR2: LNHDA, SQIVND (reference sequence). The CDR3 here is CASRTTSGPYNEQFF. The CDR3 DNA reads TGTGCCAGTAGGACGACTAGCGGGCCGTACAATGAGCAGTTCTTC. Drawing the rest from reference TRBV19 and TRBJ2-1, the complete variable domain is DGGITQSPKYLFRKEGQNVTLSCEQNLNHDAMYWYRQDPGQGLRLIYYSQIVNDFQKGDIAEGYSVSREKKESFPLTVTSAQKNPTAFYLCASRTTSGPYNEQFFGPGTRLTVL.

This clonotype was counted a few times. The V call is TRBV4-2, the J call TRBJ2-5; TRBD2 is a possible D gene (5 bases). Germline lookup yields CDR1 LGHNA and CDR2 YNFKEQ. The CDR3 spans 14 residues. V was trimmed by 8 bases and J by 2 bases, leaving 15 bases between them. The CDR3 nucleotides read TGTGCCAGCTCCACTGGACTGCCTCAAGAGACCCAGTACTTC. It is translated as CASSTGLPQETQYF.

The chain recombines TRBV29-1 with TRBJ2-7, with D tentatively TRBD2 (5 bases). Trimming removed 1 base at V and 7 bases at J, with 17 bases between. Germline V gene sequence: CDR1 SQVTM, CDR2 ANQGSEA. The CDR3 extends over 14 amino acids. CDR3 residues: CSVEGWEMNNEQYF. In DNA form, the CDR3 reads TGCAGCGTTGAAGGGTGGGAGATGAACAATGAGCAGTACTTC.

This chain uses TRBV12-5 with TRBJ2-3; a possible D gene is TRBD2 (6 bases). Trimming shortened V by 6 bases and J by 0 bases, and 13 bases separated the two germline ends. The CDR3 is made up of 15 amino acids. Looked up from germline, CDR1 is LGHNT and CDR2 is FRNRAP. The CDR3 here is CASGIADPSTDTQYF. For the CDR3, the DNA is TGTGCTAGTGGAATAGCGGACCCTAGCACAGATACGCAGTATTTT.

The chain has TRBV12-3 or TRBV12-4 and TRBJ2-4; 9 nucleotides line up with TRBD2. The CDR3 totals 17 residues. V shed 5 bases and J 7 bases; nucleotides not matched to a gene: 15. The CDR3 DNA follows: TGTGCCAGCAGTCCACCTCGCGGGAGGGGGTCGGTGAACATTCAGTACTTC. Protein: CASSPPRGRGSVNIQYF.

V usage is TRBV7-9 and J usage is TRBJ1-4; no clear D. The V gene lost 5 bases and the J gene lost 8 bases, with 18 bases spanning the gap. The germline V gene has CDR1 SEHNR and CDR2 FQNEAQ (reference sequence). The CDR3 contains 15 residues. Here the CDR3 DNA reads TGTGCCAGCAGCGCGCTCGGACGGCCCAGGGAAAAACTGTTTTTT. Translation gives CASSALGRPREKLFF.

The V and J genes are TRBV18 and TRBJ1-1; D is uncertain. Germline CDR1 and CDR2: KGHSH and LQKENI. The CDR3 contains 13 residues. Between the trimmed V and J ends, which lost 3 bases and 2 bases, there was a span of 7 bases. The CDR3 sequence: CASSPVLNTEAFF. The DNA of the CDR3 is TGTGCCAGCTCACCTGTCCTAAACACTGAAGCTTTCTTT.

The genes are TRBV6-6 and TRBJ2-4; 10 bases align to TRBD2. The J call is uncertain, as TRBJ2-7 better fits the DNA end. The germline V gene encodes CDR1 MNHNY and CDR2 SVGAGI (reference sequence). This CDR3 is 15 amino acids long. CDR3 bases: TGTGCCAGCAAACCGGGCGGGACTAGCGAGGCCGAGCAGTACTTC. Its translation: CASKPGGTSEAEQYF.